The rows below give T cell receptor beta chains drawn from one sample of a study of T cells in Graves' hyperthyroidism and ophthalmopathy. TCRdb recomputed calls from the multiplex PCR reads with MiXCR, one row per CDR3 protein. The sample includes some 510,000 distinct CDR3 sequences, less than 25% of them seen just once. Source material: blood. The receptor set was obtained from a man younger than 30 with Graves' hyperthyroidism. Each CDR3 is given with its conserved first and last residue. Fields, in order: clone size, D gene, J gene, V gene, CDR3 DNA, CDR3 protein. A D gene is named only where the DNA matches it firmly. Size is omitted from some rows. Given values are once, few, many or a class for expanded clones.

abundance: many
d_gene: NA
j_gene: TRBJ2-7
v_gene: TRBV28
CDR3nt: TGTGCCAGCAGTTCCCCGTGGTTGGGGGTAGGTGAGCAGTACTTC
CDR3aa: CASSSPWLGVGEQYF

abundance: NA
d_gene: NA
j_gene: TRBJ1-3
v_gene: TRBV27
CDR3nt: TGTGCCAGCAGTTTTCGCGCAGGGCTGGTTGGAAACACCATATATTTT
CDR3aa: CASSFRAGLVGNTIYF

abundance: few
d_gene: NA
j_gene: TRBJ1-6
v_gene: TRBV28
CDR3nt: TGTGCCAGCAGTTTGGTGCAGGGAGATAATTCACCCCCCCACTTT
CDR3aa: CASSLVQGDNSPPHF

abundance: many
d_gene: NA
j_gene: TRBJ2-7
v_gene: TRBV11-1
CDR3nt: TGTGCCAGCAGCGGGGGACCAGCGCAGTACTTC
CDR3aa: CASSGGPAQYF

abundance: many
d_gene: NA
j_gene: TRBJ2-5
v_gene: TRBV30
CDR3nt: TGTGCCTGGAGTGTAAGGTGGGGGGGCTCGTGGGAGACCCAGTACTTC
CDR3aa: CAWSVRWGGSWETQYF

abundance: few
d_gene: NA
j_gene: TRBJ2-5
v_gene: TRBV27
CDR3nt: TGTGCCAGCAGTTTTTACTCGGGAAATCAAGAGACCCAGTACTTC
CDR3aa: CASSFYSGNQETQYF

abundance: many
d_gene: NA
j_gene: TRBJ2-7
v_gene: TRBV27
CDR3nt: TGTGCCAGCCAACGGACATCGAGCTCCTACGAGCAGTACTTC
CDR3aa: CASQRTSSSYEQYF

abundance: many
d_gene: NA
j_gene: TRBJ2-6
v_gene: TRBV19
CDR3nt: TGTGCCTCCCAACCGGGGCCTGGGGCCAACGTCCTGACTTTC
CDR3aa: CASQPGPGANVLTF

abundance: many
d_gene: NA
j_gene: TRBJ2-7
v_gene: TRBV2
CDR3nt: TGTGCCAGCAGTGATACCTACGAGCAGTACTTC
CDR3aa: CASSDTYEQYF

abundance: many
d_gene: NA
j_gene: TRBJ2-7
v_gene: TRBV28
CDR3nt: TGTGCCAGCAGTCCAAAGAGGGGCCAGGGCACCTACGAGCAGTACTTC
CDR3aa: CASSPKRGQGTYEQYF

abundance: few
d_gene: NA
j_gene: TRBJ1-1
v_gene: TRBV6-2/TRBV6-3
CDR3nt: TGTGCCAGCAGTTATCGGAAGGTGAACACTGAAGCTTTCTTT
CDR3aa: CASSYRKVNTEAFF

abundance: NA
d_gene: NA
j_gene: TRBJ1-5
v_gene: TRBV19
CDR3nt: TGTGCCAGTAGTATACGGTGGAATCAGCCCCAGCATTTT
CDR3aa: CASSIRWNQPQHF

abundance: NA
d_gene: TRBD1
j_gene: TRBJ2-5
v_gene: TRBV6-2/TRBV6-3
CDR3nt: TGTGCCAGCAAAACAGGGGGCCAAGAGACCCAGTACTTC
CDR3aa: CASKTGGQETQYF